This entry lists 25 T cell receptor beta chains sequenced from one sample in a study of shared clonotypes between healthy human individuals. The assay was immunoSEQ multiplex PCR, and TCRdb's table has in-frame clones only and misses some. This sample has about 1.1 million clones, with around 77% found just once. Source material: memory CD4+ T cells from PBMCs. Subset of the sample: CD45RA-negative fraction. The origin of the receptors is a man aged 18 to 30 in good health. Some clones in this sample may be carry-over from other donors' samples.

This clone was picked up one time. The chain combines TRBV5-4 with TRBJ2-7, with D possibly being TRBD1 (6 bases). V was shortened by 4 bases and J by 7 bases, with 24 bases between the two germline ends. This CDR3 spans 16 amino acids. Germline CDR1 is SGHNT and CDR2 is YYREEE (reference sequence). CDR3 DNA sequence: TGTGCCAGCAGCACAGGACAGAACGGAATTCTGGGGGAGCAGTACTTC. Translating it yields CASSTGQNGILGEQYF.

This chain connects TRBV6-5 to TRBJ1-1; D unclear. The germline gives CDR1 MNHEY, CDR2 SVGAGI. The V gene lost 0 bases and the J gene lost 5 bases, with 13 bases spanning the gap. The CDR3 sequence is 15 residues long. CDR3 sequence: CASSYSISDITEAFF. The CDR3 DNA reads as TGTGCCAGCAGTTACTCGATCTCGGATATAACTGAAGCTTTCTTT.

As regards this clone: The same CDR3 arises from other DNA sequences in this sample as well. V usage is TRBV15 and J usage is TRBJ2-3; D possibly corresponds to TRBD2 (5 bases). V lost 1 base, J lost 5 bases, and 19 bases lay in between. The CDR3 loop spans 17 amino acids. Germline values: CDR1 LNHNV, CDR2 YYDKDF (reference sequence). CDR3 sequence reads: CATSRAGGGRRGDTQYF. CDR3 bases: TGTGCCACCAGCAGAGCAGGAGGAGGCCGACGGGGAGATACGCAGTATTTT.

CDR3: CASSRTYTGDTQYF. CDR3 DNA: TGTGCCAGCAGCCGGACCTATACAGGAGATACGCAGTATTTT. V and J are TRBV5-4 and TRBJ2-3; D possibly corresponds to TRBD1 (5 bases). Trimming pared 4 bases from V and 5 bases from J, leaving 14 bases between. There are 14 residues in the CDR3. Looked up from germline, CDR1 is SGHNT and CDR2 is YYREEE (reference sequence).

This clone came up a few times. The rearrangement joins TRBV28 to TRBJ2-2, with D perhaps matching TRBD1 (5 bases). V lost 7 bases and J lost 6, with 21 bases in between. This CDR3 is built from 16 residues. The germline gives CDR1 MDHEN, CDR2 SYDVKM. CDR3 bases: TGTGCCAGCACTCCCCACGATTCCAGGGCGTCCGGGGAGCTGTTTTTT. Translation: CASTPHDSRASGELFF.

V is TRBV30 and J is TRBJ2-2, with TRBD1 as a possible D gene (5 bases). CDR1 is GTSNPN and CDR2 is SVGIG in the germline V gene (reference sequence). Trimming cost V 5 bases and J 6 bases, with 10 bases left between them. The length of the CDR3 is 12 residues. The CDR3 nucleotides are TGTGCCTGGGATCAGGGCTCCGGGGAGCTGTTTTTT. This codes for CAWDQGSGELFF.

The V gene is TRBV21-1, the J gene TRBJ1-5. TRBV21-1 is shown as a pseudogene. This CDR3 has 15 residues. CDR3 sequence reads: CASSKALGDYQPQHF. The CDR3 region has the DNA TGTGCCAGCAGCAAAGCGCTCGGGGACTACCAGCCCCAGCATTTT.

This clone was picked up a small number of times. V and J are TRBV2 and TRBJ1-1, with TRBD1 identical over 7 bases. Germline V gene data show CDR1 as SNHLY and CDR2 as FYNNEI. This CDR3 comprises 15 residues. The J segment lost 6 bases and the V segment lost 4 bases, leaving 11 bases of the junction unmatched. CDR3 sequence: CASSVEGGSRSEAFF. Written as DNA, the CDR3 is TGTGCCAGCAGTGTGGAAGGGGGCTCAAGGTCTGAAGCTTTCTTT.

This chain links TRBV6-5 with TRBJ2-1; unclear D gene. V was pared by 0 bases and J by 9 bases, with 9 bases between. Germline lookup yields CDR1 MNHEY and CDR2 SVGAGI. The CDR3 has 13 amino acids. The CDR3 bases are TGTGCCAGCAGTTACTCGGGAAAAGCTGAGCAGTTCTTC. As protein: CASSYSGKAEQFF.

V and J are TRBV25-1 and TRBJ2-1; 7 bases map to TRBD1. This CDR3 has 14 residues. V gave up 7 bases and J gave up 3 bases; unmatched junction bases: 6. CDR1 and CDR2 (germline): MGHDK, SYGVNS. As DNA, the CDR3 is TGTGCCAGCACCCGGACAGGCCTCTACAATGAGCAGTTCTTC. It yields the protein CASTRTGLYNEQFF. Looking up the rest from reference TRBV25-1 and TRBJ2-1 gives the full variable domain: EADIYQTPRYLVIGTGKKITLECSQTMGHDKMYWYQQDPGMELHLIHYSYGVNSTEKGDLSSESTVSRIRTEHFPLTLESARPSHTSQYLCASTRTGLYNEQFFGPGTRLTVL.

This clone was recorded only once. This chain links TRBV2 with TRBJ2-3; D not resolved. This CDR3 comprises 12 residues. V shed 8 bases and J shed 3 bases, with 9 bases lying between them. CDR1 is SNHLY and CDR2 is FYNNEI in the germline V gene. Written as DNA, the CDR3 is TGTGCCAGCGGACCTAGTACAGATACGCAGTATTTT. Protein product: CASGPSTDTQYF.

The genes are TRBV28 and TRBJ1-5; 7 bases map to TRBD1. The J segment lost 6 bases and the V segment lost 5 bases, leaving 10 bases of the junction unmatched. Germline V gene lookup returns CDR1 MDHEN and CDR2 SYDVKM. The CDR3 spans 15 residues. CDR3 loop: CASSVRQGDSQPQHF. The DNA of the CDR3 is TGTGCCAGCAGTGTTCGACAGGGCGATAGTCAGCCCCAGCATTTT.

This chain connects TRBV29-1 to TRBJ2-4; D possibly corresponds to TRBD1 (6 bases). The germline V and J ends were trimmed by 4 bases and 2 bases, with 12 bases remaining between them. CDR3 length equals 14 residues. CDR1 and CDR2 from the germline V gene are SQVTM and ANQGSEA. CDR3 in DNA: TGCAGCGTTGCTGGACAGCTATCCAAAAACATTCAGTACTTC. It specifies CSVAGQLSKNIQYF.

The genes are TRBV7-2 and TRBJ1-5; weak D call: TRBD1 (5 bases). There are 16 residues in the CDR3. The ends were cut back, 5 bases at V and 1 base at J, with 15 bases in the middle. Germline lookup yields CDR1 SGHTA and CDR2 FQGNSA. The CDR3 nucleotides read TGTGCCAGCAGCACGAGTGGGGGTGGGAGCAATCAGCCCCAGCATTTT. Protein sequence: CASSTSGGGSNQPQHF.

Comment on this clone: Additional DNA sequences in this sample encode the identical CDR3. The genes are TRBV6-1 and TRBJ1-1; no clear D. Germline V CDR1 and CDR2: MNHNS, SASEGT. V lost 6 bases and J lost 7, with 6 bases in between. The CDR3 covers 10 residues. Written as DNA, the CDR3 is TGTGCCAGCAGGGCACGTGAAGCTTTCTTT. It yields the protein CASRAREAFF.

The chain couples TRBV7-9 to TRBJ1-2; D is possibly TRBD1 (6 bases). The germline V and J ends were trimmed by 3 bases and 11 bases, with 13 bases remaining between them. The length of the CDR3 is 12 residues. Per germline, CDR1 SEHNR and CDR2 FQNEAQ (reference sequence). DNA for the CDR3: TGTGCCAGCAGCTTCTCTGAGGACAGATACACCTTC. It is translated as CASSFSEDRYTF.

The rearrangement joins TRBV19 to TRBJ2-3, with TRBD2 matching over 11 bases. Per the germline V gene, CDR1 is LNHDA and CDR2 is SQIVND (reference sequence). The CDR3 is made up of 16 amino acids. With 3 bases clipped from V and 0 bases from J, the junction kept 2 bases outside the gene matches. CDR3 protein: CASSMGLAASTDTQYF. CDR3 nucleotides: TGTGCCAGTAGTATGGGACTAGCGGCTAGCACAGATACGCAGTATTTT.

Worth noting for this clone: In the same sample, other DNA sequences code for this CDR3. The rearrangement joins TRBV4-3 to TRBJ2-5, with D hard to call. This CDR3 is built from 15 residues. CDR1 LGHNA and CDR2 YSLEER come from the germline V gene. V lost 2 bases and J lost 2, with 12 bases in between. The CDR3: CASSQQTGVQETQYF. CDR3 sequence (DNA): TGCGCCAGCAGCCAACAAACGGGCGTTCAAGAGACCCAGTACTTC.

The genes are TRBV29-1 and TRBJ2-1; TRBD2 matches 15 bases. The V and J ends lost 6 bases and 0 bases, in that order; junction bases with no gene match: 3. The CDR3 is 16 amino acids. Germline lookup yields CDR1 SQVTM and CDR2 ANQGSEA. As DNA, the CDR3 is TGCAGCGTGGGGACTAGCGGGGGGAGCTCCTACAATGAGCAGTTCTTC. Residues: CSVGTSGGSSYNEQFF.

V usage is TRBV21-1 and J usage is TRBJ1-4; the table's D call of TRBD1 was not tested on the DNA. TRBV21-1 is an annotated pseudogene. The CDR3 has 15 amino acids. CDR3 loop: CASSKIQDTNEKLFF. The CDR3 DNA follows: TGTGCCAGCAGCAAGATACAGGACACTAATGAAAAACTGTTTTTT.

This chain connects TRBV28 to TRBJ1-5; D is possibly TRBD1 (5 bases). Germline CDR1 reads MDHEN; CDR2 reads SYDVKM. Trimming stripped 1 base from V and 4 bases from J, with 14 bases between. This CDR3 comprises 16 residues. The CDR3 loop is CASSLFPGRGNQPQHF. The CDR3 bases are TGTGCCAGCAGTTTATTTCCAGGGCGCGGAAATCAGCCCCAGCATTTT.

In its sample, this clone was seen once. At the DNA level, this CDR3 is encoded by other sequences in the same sample as well. The gene calls are TRBV9 and TRBJ2-3; 9 bases agree with TRBD2. This CDR3 is built from 15 residues. Germline-derived CDR1 and CDR2 are SGDLS and YYNGEE. With V trimmed by 0 bases and J by 3 bases, 2 bases remained unmatched. CDR3: CASSVGGRGTDTQYF. The CDR3 coding sequence is TGTGCCAGCAGCGTAGGCGGGAGGGGAACAGATACGCAGTATTTT.

This chain uses TRBV27 with TRBJ1-2, with TRBD1 identical over 10 bases. The CDR3 spans 16 residues. Germline V gene sequence: CDR1 MNHEY, CDR2 SMNVEV (reference sequence). With V trimmed by 6 bases and J by 8 bases, 15 bases remained unmatched. The CDR3 region is CASSKGRQGALWGYTF. CDR3 bases: TGTGCCAGCAGCAAGGGGAGACAGGGGGCTTTGTGGGGCTACACCTTC.

The chain combines TRBV19 with TRBJ1-2; possible D gene TRBD1, 5 bases. The length of the CDR3 is 15 residues. The V end was cut by 5 bases, the J end by 2 bases, with 15 bases between. Germline-derived CDR1 and CDR2 are LNHDA and SQIVND (reference sequence). The CDR3 DNA follows: TGTGCCAGTAGTCTGACAGCTACCTCCAACTATGGCTACACCTTC. It codes for CASSLTATSNYGYTF.

This sequence joins TRBV29-1 and TRBJ1-1; D gene ambiguous. The CDR3 runs 12 residues. CDR1 is SQVTM, CDR2 ANQGSEA, per germline. V was shortened by 3 bases and J by 6 bases, with 11 bases between the two germline ends. CDR3 sequence: CSVEMVSAEAFF. The CDR3 nucleotides read TGCAGCGTTGAGATGGTATCTGCTGAAGCTTTCTTT.